These 28 T cell receptor beta chains were sequenced from one sample in a study of shared clonotypes between healthy human individuals. The repertoire was sequenced with immunoSEQ multiplex PCR; TCRdb's copy has only in-frame clones and lacks some. The table lists 950,000 to 1,100,000 clones, 70% to 80% of them singletons. The material sequenced was memory CD4+ T cells from PBMCs. Subset noted: CD45RA-negative fraction. These receptors were collected from a man aged 18 to 35 in good health. Some clones in this sample may be carry-over from other donors' samples.

The chain uses TRBV6-5 and TRBJ1-2; weak D call: TRBD1 (5 bases). V lost 2 bases to trimming and J lost 7 bases, with 11 bases between them. The germline V gene has CDR1 MNHEY and CDR2 SVGAGI. The length of the CDR3 is 13 residues. CDR3 coding DNA: TGTGCCAGCAGTTACCCGGGGAGGGGTGGCTACACCTTC. Encoded protein: CASSYPGRGGYTF.

The sample holds one count of this clone. Different DNA sequences within this sample yield the same CDR3. This chain joins TRBV20-1 and TRBJ2-3; D call uncertain. The CDR3 runs to 11 residues. Germline V CDR1 and CDR2: DFQATT, SNEGSKA (reference sequence). With 5 bases removed from V and 2 bases from J, the gap between germline ends came to 5 bases. This chain's CDR3 is CSAGNTDTQYF. The CDR3 coding sequence is TGCAGTGCTGGGAACACAGATACGCAGTATTTT.

V and J are TRBV7-6 and TRBJ1-2; maybe TRBD1 (5 bases). V was pared by 5 bases and J by 1 base, with 14 bases between. This CDR3 contains 15 residues. Germline values: CDR1 SGHVS, CDR2 FNYEAQ. The CDR3 is CASSPRPGINYGYTF. DNA for the CDR3: TGTGCCAGCAGCCCGCGGCCAGGGATTAACTATGGCTACACCTTC.

The genes are TRBV30 and TRBJ2-1, with D maybe TRBD1 (6 bases). CDR1 and CDR2 from the germline V gene are GTSNPN and SVGIG (reference sequence). The CDR3 spans 14 residues. Trimming shortened V by 8 bases and J by 0 bases, and 14 bases separated the two germline ends. The CDR3, as DNA: TGTGCCGGGACACGAGGGAGCTCCTACAATGAGCAGTTCTTC. Amino acid sequence: CAGTRGSSYNEQFF.

V is TRBV7-2 and J is TRBJ2-7; perhaps TRBD2 as D (6 bases). Germline CDR1 SGHTA, CDR2 FQGNSA. This CDR3 has 14 residues. V dropped 5 bases and J dropped 4 bases, with 15 bases sitting between them. The CDR3 region has the DNA TGTGCCAGCAGCGGCCGAGGAGGGAGGTACGAGCAGTACTTC. Residues: CASSGRGGRYEQYF.

V and J are TRBV28 and TRBJ1-5, with D perhaps TRBD1 (6 bases). Germline-derived CDR1 and CDR2 are MDHEN and SYDVKM. The V gene lost 6 bases and the J gene lost 0 bases, with 12 bases spanning the gap. The CDR3 runs 15 residues. The CDR3 DNA follows: TGTGCCAGCAGAAATACAGGGTCTAGCAATCAGCCCCAGCATTTT. Translated, it gives CASRNTGSSNQPQHF.

The rearrangement uses TRBV28 and TRBJ1-2; D not certain. V lost 3 bases to trimming and J lost 10 bases, with 9 bases between them. Germline lookup yields CDR1 MDHEN and CDR2 SYDVKM. This CDR3 is 11 amino acids long. The chain's CDR3 is CASSFIEDYTF. CDR3 DNA: TGTGCCAGCAGTTTCATTGAGGACTACACCTTC.

The chain combines TRBV20-1 with TRBJ2-1, with TRBD2 as a possible D gene (5 bases). CDR1 is DFQATT and CDR2 is SNEGSKA in the germline V gene (reference sequence). V dropped 5 bases and J dropped 8 bases, with 10 bases sitting between them. This CDR3 comprises 11 residues. The CDR3 sequence is CSAGRGHEQFF. The DNA of the CDR3 is TGCAGTGCTGGTAGAGGGCATGAGCAGTTCTTC.

With regard to this clone: Different DNA sequences within this sample yield the same CDR3. The gene calls are TRBV2 and TRBJ2-5, with D unresolved. This CDR3 has 11 amino acids. CDR1 is SNHLY, CDR2 FYNNEI, per germline. The germline V and J ends were trimmed by 6 bases and 3 bases, with 5 bases remaining between them. CDR3 sequence: CASRPEETQYF. CDR3 bases: TGTGCCAGCAGGCCCGAAGAGACCCAGTACTTC.

The chain joins TRBV15 to TRBJ2-1; 7 bases line up with TRBD2. The CDR3 totals 15 residues. Per germline, CDR1 LNHNV and CDR2 YYDKDF (reference sequence). After removal of 1 base from V and 4 bases from J, the junction contained 4 bases not matched to a gene. The CDR3 reads CATSRVASGYNEQFF. CDR3 in DNA: TGTGCCACCAGCAGAGTGGCTAGCGGATACAATGAGCAGTTCTTC.

The V and J genes are TRBV30 and TRBJ1-6; no reliable D call. The ends were cut back, 3 bases at V and 7 bases at J, with 13 bases in the middle. The CDR3 is 14 residues long. Germline V gene lookup returns CDR1 GTSNPN and CDR2 SVGIG (reference sequence). Here the CDR3 reads CAWRRGMGNSPLHF. The CDR3 DNA reads TGTGCCTGGAGGCGGGGAATGGGAAATTCACCCCTCCACTTT.

V usage is TRBV5-1 and J usage is TRBJ1-2; TRBD1 might be the D (5 bases). CDR3 size: 14 residues. CDR1 is SGHRS and CDR2 is YFSETQ in the germline V gene. Trimming took off 1 base at V and 7 bases at J, with 14 bases between the two ends. CDR3 sequence: CASSLSGGPFGYTF. CDR3 nucleotide sequence: TGCGCCAGCAGCTTGTCTGGGGGTCCGTTTGGCTACACCTTC.

The rearrangement joins TRBV4-3 to TRBJ2-3, with D hard to call. From germline, CDR1 is LGHNA and CDR2 YSLEER. This CDR3 has 14 amino acids. V lost 0 bases, J lost 6 bases, and 10 bases lay in between. CDR3 protein: CASSQEFSEDTQYF. The CDR3 region has the DNA TGCGCCAGCAGCCAAGAATTTTCCGAGGATACGCAGTATTTT.

This chain links TRBV7-2 with TRBJ2-1; maybe TRBD2 (6 bases). V lost 1 base, J lost 1 base, and 11 bases lay in between. The CDR3 runs to 16 residues. Germline CDR1 and CDR2: SGHTA and FQGNSA. The CDR3 sequence is CASSLVSSASYNEQFF. The DNA of the CDR3 is TGTGCCAGCAGCTTAGTATCTAGCGCGTCCTACAATGAGCAGTTCTTC. The variable domain in full, completed from reference TRBV7-2 and TRBJ2-1, reads GAGVSQSPSNKVTEKGKDVELRCDPISGHTALYWYRQSLGQGLEFLIYFQGNSAPDKSGLPSDRFSAERTGGSVSTLTIQRTQQEDSAVYLCASSLVSSASYNEQFFGPGTRLTVL.

J is TRBJ2-7 and V is TRBV28; 10 positions match TRBD2. In germline, CDR1 is MDHEN, CDR2 SYDVKM. Trimming at V came to 5 bases and at J to 4 bases, leaving 11 bases not matched to a gene. The CDR3 covers 16 residues. Written as DNA, the CDR3 is TGTGCCAGCAGTCCGCCCCCGACTAGCGGGCTGTACGAGCAGTACTTC. Translated: CASSPPPTSGLYEQYF.

The chain employs TRBV19 and TRBJ2-3, with a possible D match to TRBD2 (6 bases). This CDR3 contains 16 residues. V dropped 7 bases and J dropped 2 bases, with 19 bases sitting between them. The germline CDR1 and CDR2 sequences are LNHDA and SQIVND (reference sequence). In DNA form, the CDR3 reads TGTGCCAGTATCCTACCCCCGGGACTCCTCACAGATACGCAGTATTTT. Translated, it gives CASILPPGLLTDTQYF.

As for this clone: This same CDR3 is encoded by further DNA sequences in the sample. This sequence joins TRBV19 and TRBJ2-6; no clear D gene. This CDR3 has 18 residues. The germline gives CDR1 LNHDA, CDR2 SQIVND (reference sequence). V was pared by 4 bases and J by 0 bases, with 16 bases between. In DNA form, the CDR3 reads TGTGCCAGTAGTACCCCCCCGGACGGGCACTCTGGGGCCAACGTCCTGACTTTC. Translated, it gives CASSTPPDGHSGANVLTF. Complete variable domain (other parts from reference TRBV19 and TRBJ2-6): DGGITQSPKYLFRKEGQNVTLSCEQNLNHDAMYWYRQDPGQGLRLIYYSQIVNDFQKGDIAEGYSVSREKKESFPLTVTSAQKNPTAFYLCASSTPPDGHSGANVLTFGAGSRLTVL.

This chain connects TRBV7-9 to TRBJ1-1; possible D gene TRBD1, 5 bases. The CDR3 totals 15 residues. Trimming stripped 5 bases from V and 3 bases from J, with 16 bases between. Germline values: CDR1 SEHNR, CDR2 FQNEAQ (reference sequence). The chain's CDR3 is CASSKRGGFYTEAFF. The DNA of the CDR3 is TGTGCCAGCAGCAAACGGGGGGGGTTCTACACTGAAGCTTTCTTT.

This chain links TRBV28 with TRBJ2-1; D is undetermined. CDR1 is MDHEN and CDR2 is SYDVKM in the germline V gene. With 6 bases removed from V and 7 bases from J, the gap between germline ends came to 10 bases. The CDR3 sequence is 12 residues long. CDR3 bases: TGTGCCAGCAGGCCCGTGGGGAATGAGCAGTTCTTC. Protein product: CASRPVGNEQFF.

The gene calls are TRBV9 and TRBJ2-1; D call uncertain. The germline V gene encodes CDR1 SGDLS and CDR2 YYNGEE. The CDR3 covers 15 residues. Trimming cost V 4 bases and J 4 bases, with 15 bases left between them. The CDR3 protein is CASSSQTRTYNEQFF. The DNA for the CDR3 is TGTGCCAGCAGCTCCCAGACCAGGACGTACAATGAGCAGTTCTTC.

Note on this clone: The sample has other DNA sequences that encode this CDR3 too. The chain is built from TRBV7-3 and TRBJ2-2; D is uncertain. CDR3 length: 12 amino acids. V gave up 1 base and J gave up 8 bases, with 5 bases separating them. Germline CDR1 reads SGHTA; CDR2 reads FQGTGA. DNA for the CDR3: TGTGCCAGCAGCTTAAACGCGGGGGAGCTGTTTTTT. Translating it yields CASSLNAGELFF.

The rearrangement links TRBV19 to TRBJ1-5; TRBD1 is a possible D gene (5 bases). This CDR3 spans 17 amino acids. V was shortened by 3 bases and J by 0 bases, with 15 bases between the two germline ends. Germline V gene lookup returns CDR1 LNHDA and CDR2 SQIVND (reference sequence). The CDR3 DNA reads as TGTGCCAGTAGTATGGGCAGGGTTATCGGTAGCAATCAGCCCCAGCATTTT. Translation: CASSMGRVIGSNQPQHF.

The chain is built from TRBV28 and TRBJ1-2; D gene unclear. This CDR3 region has 13 residues. The germline gives CDR1 MDHEN, CDR2 SYDVKM. V was shortened by 4 bases and J by 4 bases, with 10 bases between the two germline ends. The CDR3 protein is CASSSMRIYGYTF. The CDR3 DNA sequence: TGTGCCAGCAGTTCAATGAGGATCTATGGCTACACCTTC.

V usage is TRBV7-8 and J usage is TRBJ2-1; unclear D gene. The CDR3 has 14 amino acids. Germline CDR1 and CDR2: SGHVS and FQNEAQ. Between the trimmed V and J ends, which lost 5 bases and 10 bases, there was a span of 18 bases. The DNA for the CDR3 is TGTGCCAGCAGCGTCGAACTGGGTCGAAGCGAGCAGTTCTTC. Protein product: CASSVELGRSEQFF.

The rearrangement uses TRBV29-1 and TRBJ1-1; D might be TRBD1 (5 bases). V was cut by 6 bases and J by 7 bases, with 21 bases left in between. Germline V gives CDR1 SQVTM, CDR2 ANQGSEA. The CDR3 loop spans 14 amino acids. The CDR3 spells CSVTNTGRADEAFF. The CDR3 DNA reads as TGCAGCGTGACGAATACCGGCAGGGCGGATGAAGCTTTCTTT.

To note about this clone: In the same sample, other DNA sequences code for this CDR3. V gene TRBV28 combines with J gene TRBJ2-2; tentative D call: TRBD2 (5 bases). Germline V gene sequence: CDR1 MDHEN, CDR2 SYDVKM. V lost 2 bases and J 6 bases, leaving 7 bases between the germline ends. The CDR3 extends over 13 amino acids. This chain's CDR3 is CASSLRGSGELFF. CDR3 nucleotides: TGTGCCAGCAGTTTACGGGGATCCGGGGAGCTGTTTTTT.

The V gene is TRBV5-1, the J gene TRBJ2-3; 8 bases agree with TRBD1. Losses at the gene ends were 6 bases for V and 1 base for J; bases not matched to a gene: 4. The CDR3 contains 14 residues. Germline values: CDR1 SGHRS, CDR2 YFSETQ. CDR3 region: CASTMGQGTDTQYF. The CDR3 DNA sequence: TGCGCCAGCACCATGGGACAGGGCACAGATACGCAGTATTTT.

The CDR3 protein is CASTPLAGLTGELFF. The CDR3 nucleotides are TGCGCCAGCACTCCCCTCGCGGGATTGACCGGGGAGCTGTTTTTT. V and J are TRBV5-1 and TRBJ2-2; D is perhaps TRBD2 (6 bases). Germline values: CDR1 SGHRS, CDR2 YFSETQ. Between the trimmed V and J ends, which lost 6 bases and 5 bases, there was a span of 17 bases. This CDR3 comprises 15 residues.